Reported below is one T cell receptor beta chain. One end of the junction is discordant with germline, which a read error may explain. The data originate from a study of cytomegalovirus exposure and HLA in healthy donors. The CDR3 extends over 12 amino acids. Germline V gives CDR1 SQVTM, CDR2 ANQGSEA. The PCR ran on 60 Vbeta and 13 Jbeta primers. Some clones are missing from TCRdb's copy, which holds only in-frame ones; the method was immunoSEQ multiplex PCR. Here the sample spans some 170,000 clones, 80% to 90% being singletons. Sequenced sample: PBMCs. The clonotype comes from a woman younger than 30 in good health and CMV-seropositive. J is TRBJ2-5 and V is TRBV29-1; possibly TRBD1 for D (6 bases). The CDR3: CSYLTGQATQYF. CDR3 in DNA: TGCAGCTACTTGACAGGACAAGCGACCCAGTACTTC.